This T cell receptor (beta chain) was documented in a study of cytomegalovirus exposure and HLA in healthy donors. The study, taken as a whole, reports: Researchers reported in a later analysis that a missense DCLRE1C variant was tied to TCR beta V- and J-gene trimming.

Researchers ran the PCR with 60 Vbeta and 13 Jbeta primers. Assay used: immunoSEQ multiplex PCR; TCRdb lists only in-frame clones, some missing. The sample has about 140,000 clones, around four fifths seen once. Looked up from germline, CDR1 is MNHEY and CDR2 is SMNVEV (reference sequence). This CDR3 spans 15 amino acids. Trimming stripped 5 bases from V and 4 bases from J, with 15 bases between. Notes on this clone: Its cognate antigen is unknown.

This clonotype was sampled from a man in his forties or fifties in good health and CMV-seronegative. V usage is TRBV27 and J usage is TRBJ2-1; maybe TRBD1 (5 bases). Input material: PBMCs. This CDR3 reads CASSPDGSGYNEQFF. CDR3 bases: TGTGCCAGCAGTCCTGACGGCTCAGGGTACAATGAGCAGTTCTTC.